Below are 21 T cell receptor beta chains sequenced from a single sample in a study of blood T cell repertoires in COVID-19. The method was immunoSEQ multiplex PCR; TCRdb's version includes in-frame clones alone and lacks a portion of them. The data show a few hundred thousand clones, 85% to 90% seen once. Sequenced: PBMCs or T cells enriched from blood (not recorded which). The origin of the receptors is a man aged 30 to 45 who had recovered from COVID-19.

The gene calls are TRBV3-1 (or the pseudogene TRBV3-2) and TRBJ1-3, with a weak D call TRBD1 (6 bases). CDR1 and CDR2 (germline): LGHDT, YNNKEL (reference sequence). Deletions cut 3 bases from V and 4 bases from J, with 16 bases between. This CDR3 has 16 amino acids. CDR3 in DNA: TGTGCCAGCAGCCACCTGGCCGGGACAAGAGGAAACACCATATATTTT. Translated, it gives CASSHLAGTRGNTIYF.

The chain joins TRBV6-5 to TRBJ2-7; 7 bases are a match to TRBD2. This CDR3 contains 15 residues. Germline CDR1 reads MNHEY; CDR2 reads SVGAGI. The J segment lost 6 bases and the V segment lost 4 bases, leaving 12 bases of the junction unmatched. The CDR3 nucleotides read TGTGCCAGCAGTTCCCGACTAGCAGGTCTTGGCGAGCAGTACTTC. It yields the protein CASSSRLAGLGEQYF.

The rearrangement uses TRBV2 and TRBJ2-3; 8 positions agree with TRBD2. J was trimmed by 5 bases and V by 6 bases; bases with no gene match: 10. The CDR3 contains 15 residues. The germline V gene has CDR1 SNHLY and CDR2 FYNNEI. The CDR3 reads CASRLSGAGGDTQYF. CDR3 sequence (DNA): TGTGCCAGCAGGCTAAGCGGGGCGGGAGGAGATACGCAGTATTTT.

This chain's CDR3 is CASSLQGYGETQYF. DNA of the CDR3: TGCGCCAGCAGCTTACAGGGCTACGGGGAGACCCAGTACTTC. The chain carries TRBV5-1 and TRBJ2-5, with D possibly TRBD1 on 6 matching bases. The V and J ends lost 2 bases and 5 bases respectively, with 13 bases between them. The CDR3 is made up of 14 amino acids. Germline V lookup: CDR1 SGHRS, CDR2 YFSETQ.

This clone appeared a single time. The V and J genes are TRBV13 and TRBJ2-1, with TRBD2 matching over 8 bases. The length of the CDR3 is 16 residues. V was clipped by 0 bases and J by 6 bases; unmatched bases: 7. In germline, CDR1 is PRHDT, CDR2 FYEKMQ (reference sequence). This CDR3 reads CASSLGGWGTSNEQFF. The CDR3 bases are TGTGCCAGCAGCTTAGGTGGGTGGGGGACTAGCAATGAGCAGTTCTTC.

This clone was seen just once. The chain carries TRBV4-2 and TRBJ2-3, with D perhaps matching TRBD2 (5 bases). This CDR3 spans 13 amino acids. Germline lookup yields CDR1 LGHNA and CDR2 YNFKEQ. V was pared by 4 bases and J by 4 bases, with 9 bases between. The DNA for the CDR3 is TGTGCCAGCAGCCGTGGGGAGCCAGATACGCAGTATTTT. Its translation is CASSRGEPDTQYF.

CDR3 in DNA: TGTGCCAGCAGCCACGGGACAGGGGGAGGCTACACCTTC. It is translated as CASSHGTGGGYTF. V gene TRBV7-9 combines with J gene TRBJ1-2; 11 positions match TRBD1. The CDR3 extends over 13 amino acids. After removal of 5 bases from V and 8 bases from J, the junction contained 4 bases not matched to a gene. Per germline, CDR1 SEHNR and CDR2 FQNEAQ (reference sequence).

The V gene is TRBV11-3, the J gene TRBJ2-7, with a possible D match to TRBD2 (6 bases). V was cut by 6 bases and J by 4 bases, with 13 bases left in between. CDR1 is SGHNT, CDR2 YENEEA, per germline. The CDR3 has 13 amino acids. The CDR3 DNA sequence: TGTGCCAGCAGACTAGGGGACTCGTACGAGCAGTACTTC. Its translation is CASRLGDSYEQYF.

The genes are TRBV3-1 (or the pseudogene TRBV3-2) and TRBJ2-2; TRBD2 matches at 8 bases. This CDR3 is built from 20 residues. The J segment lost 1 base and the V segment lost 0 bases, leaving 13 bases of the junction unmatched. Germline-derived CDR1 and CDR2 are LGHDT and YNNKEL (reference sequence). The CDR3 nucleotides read TGTGCCAGCAGCCAAGATCGGGGGGGCCAGCGGGAGAGGAACACCGGGGAGCTGTTTTTT. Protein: CASSQDRGGQRERNTGELFF.

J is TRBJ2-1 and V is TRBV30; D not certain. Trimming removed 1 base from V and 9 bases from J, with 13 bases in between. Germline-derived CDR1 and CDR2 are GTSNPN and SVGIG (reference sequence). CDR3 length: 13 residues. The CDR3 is CAWSGIRRREQFF. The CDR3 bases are TGTGCCTGGAGTGGAATTAGGAGACGTGAGCAGTTCTTC.

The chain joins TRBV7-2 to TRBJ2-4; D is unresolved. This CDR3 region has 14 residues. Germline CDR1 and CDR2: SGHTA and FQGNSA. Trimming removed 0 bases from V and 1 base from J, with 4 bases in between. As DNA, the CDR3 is TGTGCCAGCAGCTTAGCCGGGGCCAAAAACATTCAGTACTTC. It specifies CASSLAGAKNIQYF.

This chain's CDR3 is CASRRPPGSGGFQYGYTF. In DNA form, the CDR3 reads TGCGCCAGCAGGAGACCCCCGGGCTCAGGCGGGTTTCAGTATGGCTACACCTTC. This chain links TRBV10-2 with TRBJ1-2; D not resolved. The CDR3 length is 18 residues. The germline V gene encodes CDR1 WSHSY and CDR2 SAAADI. V lost 6 bases and J lost 5, with 28 bases in between.

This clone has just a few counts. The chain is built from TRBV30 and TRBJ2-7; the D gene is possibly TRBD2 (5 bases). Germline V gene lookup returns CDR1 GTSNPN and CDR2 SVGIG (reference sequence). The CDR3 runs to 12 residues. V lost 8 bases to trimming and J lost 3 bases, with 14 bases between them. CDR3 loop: CAVGRGDYEQYF. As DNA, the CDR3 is TGTGCCGTTGGACGGGGAGACTACGAGCAGTACTTC.

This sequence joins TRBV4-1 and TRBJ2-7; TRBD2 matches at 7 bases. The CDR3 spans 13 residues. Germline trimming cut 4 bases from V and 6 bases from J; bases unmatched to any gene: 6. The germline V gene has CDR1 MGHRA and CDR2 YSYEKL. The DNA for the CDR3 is TGCGCCAGCAGCCTCTCTCGCGGGGGCGAGCAGTACTTC. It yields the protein CASSLSRGGEQYF.

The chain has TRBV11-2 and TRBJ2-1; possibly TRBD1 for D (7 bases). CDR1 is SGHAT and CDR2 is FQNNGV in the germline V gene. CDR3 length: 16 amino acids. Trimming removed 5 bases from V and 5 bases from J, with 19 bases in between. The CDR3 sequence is CASSGGGIGGNNEQFF. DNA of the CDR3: TGTGCCAGCAGCGGAGGGGGCATAGGAGGGAACAATGAGCAGTTCTTC.

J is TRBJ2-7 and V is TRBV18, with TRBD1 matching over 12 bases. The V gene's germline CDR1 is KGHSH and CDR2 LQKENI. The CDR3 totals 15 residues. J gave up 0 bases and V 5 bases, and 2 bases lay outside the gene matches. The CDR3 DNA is TGTGCCAGCTCAACGGGACAGGGGGCCTCCTACGAGCAGTACTTC. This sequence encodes CASSTGQGASYEQYF. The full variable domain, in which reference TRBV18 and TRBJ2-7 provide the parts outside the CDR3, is NAGVMQNPRHLVRRRGQEARLRCSPMKGHSHVYWYRQLPEEGLKFMVYLQKENIIDESGMPKERFSAEFPKEGPSILRIQQVVRGDSAAYFCASSTGQGASYEQYFGPGTRLTVT.

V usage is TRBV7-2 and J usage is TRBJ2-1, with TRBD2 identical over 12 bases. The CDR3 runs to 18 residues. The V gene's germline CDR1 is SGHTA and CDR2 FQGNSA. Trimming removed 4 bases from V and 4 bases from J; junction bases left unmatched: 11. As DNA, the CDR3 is TGTGCCAGCAGCTGGCGGTCAACTAGCGGGGGGTCGTACAATGAGCAGTTCTTC. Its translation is CASSWRSTSGGSYNEQFF.

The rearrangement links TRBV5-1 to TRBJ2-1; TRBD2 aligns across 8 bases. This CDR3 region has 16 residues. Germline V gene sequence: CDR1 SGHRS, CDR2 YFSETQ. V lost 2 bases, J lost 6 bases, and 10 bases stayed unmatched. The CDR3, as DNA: TGCGCCAGCAGCTTTACTAGCGGACCCACCGGCAATGAGCAGTTCTTC. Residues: CASSFTSGPTGNEQFF.

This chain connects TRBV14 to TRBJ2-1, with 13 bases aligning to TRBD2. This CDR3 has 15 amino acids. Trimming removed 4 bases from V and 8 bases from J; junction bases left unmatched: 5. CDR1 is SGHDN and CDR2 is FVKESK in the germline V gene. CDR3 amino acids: CASSLLAGGPYEQFF. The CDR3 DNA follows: TGTGCCAGCAGCCTACTAGCGGGGGGGCCTTATGAGCAGTTCTTC.

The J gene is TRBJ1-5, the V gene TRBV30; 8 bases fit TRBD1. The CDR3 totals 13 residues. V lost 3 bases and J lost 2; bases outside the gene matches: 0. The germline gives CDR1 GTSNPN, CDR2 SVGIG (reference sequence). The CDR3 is CAWRTGGNQPQHF. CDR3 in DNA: TGTGCCTGGAGGACAGGGGGCAATCAGCCCCAGCATTTT.

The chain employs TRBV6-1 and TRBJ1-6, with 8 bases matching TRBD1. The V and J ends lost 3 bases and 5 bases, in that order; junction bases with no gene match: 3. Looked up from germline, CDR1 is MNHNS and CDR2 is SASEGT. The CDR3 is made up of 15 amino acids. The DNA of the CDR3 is TGTGCCAGCAGTGACAGGGGGCGAAATAATTCACCCCTCCACTTT. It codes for CASSDRGRNNSPLHF.